These 11 T cell receptor beta chains were all obtained from the same sample, sequenced in a study of vaccination effects on CD4 cells after COVID-19. TCRdb's table, derived via immunoSEQ multiplex PCR, lists solely in-frame clones and lacks some. Found here are under 60,000 clones, 67% of them singletons; the top ten hold approximately 5%. It was after approximately 11 days of culture that CD4+ T cells were isolated. The antigens for these receptors are not known. Sequenced material: CD4+ T cells from PBMCs cultured without peptide, taken before COVID-19 vaccination. The receptors here all came from a human donor who received a COVID-19 vaccine.

V gene TRBV20-1 combines with J gene TRBJ1-4, with D unresolved. Trimming took off 6 bases at V and 8 bases at J, with 7 bases between the two ends. This CDR3 is 10 amino acids long. Per the germline V gene, CDR1 is DFQATT and CDR2 is SNEGSKA (reference sequence). The CDR3 loop reads CSAAGEKLFF. As DNA, the CDR3 is TGCAGTGCCGCGGGGGAAAAACTGTTTTTT.

The chain carries TRBV2 and TRBJ1-1; D is unclear. The CDR3 length is 12 residues. Trimming left V 4 bases short and J 5 bases short, with 8 bases between. The germline V gene has CDR1 SNHLY and CDR2 FYNNEI. CDR3 nucleotide sequence: TGTGCCAGCAGTGTTGAGGGAACTGAAGCTTTCTTT. Protein product: CASSVEGTEAFF.

The chain employs TRBV10-3 and TRBJ1-1, with unresolved D. The CDR3 spans 13 residues. CDR1 and CDR2 (germline): ENHRY, SYGVKD. With 5 bases removed from V and 1 base from J, the gap between germline ends came to 8 bases. The chain's CDR3 is CAISLGENTEAFF. CDR3 bases: TGTGCCATCAGTCTCGGGGAGAACACTGAAGCTTTCTTT.

This sequence joins TRBV7-2 and TRBJ1-2; D is uncertain. Germline CDR1 and CDR2: SGHTA and FQGNSA. The CDR3 is 13 amino acids. Trimming left V 2 bases short and J 6 bases short, with 10 bases between. The CDR3 DNA sequence: TGTGCCAGCAGCTTATCTCTGTGGGATGGCTACACCTTC. Translation gives CASSLSLWDGYTF.

The rearrangement links TRBV14 to TRBJ1-3; TRBD1 is a possible D gene (5 bases). Germline lookup yields CDR1 SGHDN and CDR2 FVKESK. V lost 2 bases to trimming and J lost 4 bases, with 9 bases between them. CDR3 length equals 14 residues. Here the CDR3 DNA reads TGTGCCAGCAGCCAATTAAACAGGGGAAACACCATATATTTT. Protein: CASSQLNRGNTIYF.

The sample holds a few counts of this clone. The V call is TRBV3-1 (or the pseudogene TRBV3-2), the J call TRBJ1-4; 7 bases are a match to TRBD1. This CDR3 contains 13 residues. Trimming removed 7 bases from V and 5 bases from J; junction bases left unmatched: 4. CDR1 and CDR2 from the germline V gene are LGHDT and YNNKEL (reference sequence). The CDR3 DNA is TGTGCCAGCACCAGGGGGGGGAATGAAAAACTGTTTTTT. It yields the protein CASTRGGNEKLFF.

The genes are TRBV6-2 or TRBV6-3 and TRBJ2-5; D remains ambiguous. This CDR3 is 11 amino acids long. Trimming stripped 5 bases from V and 3 bases from J, with 4 bases between. In germline, CDR1 is MNHEY, CDR2 SVGEGT. CDR3 in amino acids: CASSREETQYF. The CDR3 DNA sequence: TGTGCCAGCAGTAGAGAAGAGACCCAGTACTTC.

Regarding this clone: One junction end disagrees with the germline gene, perhaps due to a read error. The rearrangement links TRBV5-4 to TRBJ2-1; 11 positions match TRBD2. CDR3 length: 13 amino acids. Germline V CDR1 and CDR2: SGHNT, YYREEE (reference sequence). The DNA for the CDR3 is TGTGCCAACAGCCTAGCGGGAGGAGATGAGCAGTTCTTC. Amino acid sequence: CANSLAGGDEQFF. Full variable domain (missing parts from reference TRBV5-4 and TRBJ2-1): ETGVTQSPTHLIKTRGQQVTLRCSSQSGHNTVSWYQQALGQGPQFIFQYYREEENGRGNFPPRFSGLQFPNYSSELNVNALELDDSALYLCANSLAGGDEQFFGPGTRLTVL.

The chain is built from TRBV20-1 and TRBJ2-1; D may be TRBD1 (5 bases). The CDR3 contains 11 residues. V was pared by 5 bases and J by 9 bases, with 11 bases between. CDR1 and CDR2 from the germline V gene are DFQATT and SNEGSKA (reference sequence). The chain's CDR3 is CSAGAGFEQFF. For the CDR3, the DNA is TGCAGTGCTGGGGCCGGATTTGAGCAGTTCTTC.

The rearrangement links TRBV19 to TRBJ1-1; 12 bases are shared with TRBD1. Germline V gene lookup returns CDR1 LNHDA and CDR2 SQIVND (reference sequence). The CDR3 sequence is 17 residues long. The trim removed 6 bases at V and 0 bases at J, leaving 8 bases unmatched. The CDR3 sequence: CASRETGTGGMNTEAFF. CDR3 DNA: TGTGCCAGTAGGGAAACCGGGACAGGGGGCATGAACACTGAAGCTTTCTTT.

The J gene is TRBJ1-3, the V gene TRBV6-2 or TRBV6-3; D remains unclear. V was cut by 3 bases and J by 4 bases, with 10 bases left in between. This CDR3 spans 14 amino acids. CDR1 MNHEY and CDR2 SVGEGT come from the germline V gene. In DNA, the CDR3 is TGTGCCAGCAGTTATATCGGCTCCGGAAACACCATATATTTT. It specifies CASSYIGSGNTIYF.